This TCR beta chain was observed in a study of shared T cell receptors in the human thymus. Sequencing was performed with immunoSEQ multiplex PCR; in TCRdb, only in-frame clones are kept and a portion is missing. The sample includes roughly 550,000 clones, more than 75% of them seen just once. In addition, the sample was reused for a study of human thymus T cells.

The sequenced sample consisted of thymocytes. The origin of this receptor is a boy under two years old with a congenital heart defect.

CDR3 residues: CASSEWPGSSSEQYF. Written as DNA, the CDR3 is TGTGCCAGCAGTGAATGGCCAGGGTCGAGTTCCGAGCAGTACTTC. This chain links TRBV25-1 with TRBJ2-7; tentatively, D is TRBD1 (5 bases). The CDR3 is 15 amino acids. The germline V gene has CDR1 MGHDK and CDR2 SYGVNS. V lost 1 base to trimming and J lost 6 bases, with 16 bases between them.